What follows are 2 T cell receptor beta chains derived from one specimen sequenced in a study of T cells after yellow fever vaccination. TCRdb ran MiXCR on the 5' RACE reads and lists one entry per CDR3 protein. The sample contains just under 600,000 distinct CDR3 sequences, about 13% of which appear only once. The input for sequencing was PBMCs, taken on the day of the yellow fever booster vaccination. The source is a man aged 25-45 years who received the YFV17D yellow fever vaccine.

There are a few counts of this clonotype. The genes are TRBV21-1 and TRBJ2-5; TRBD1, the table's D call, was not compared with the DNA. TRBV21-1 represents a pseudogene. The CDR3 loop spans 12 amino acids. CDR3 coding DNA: TGTGCCAGCGAGTGGGGGCGGGAGACCCAGTACTTC. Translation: CASEWGRETQYF.

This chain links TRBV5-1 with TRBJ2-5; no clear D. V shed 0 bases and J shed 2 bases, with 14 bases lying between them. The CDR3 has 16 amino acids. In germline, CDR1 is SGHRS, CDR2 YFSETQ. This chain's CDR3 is CASSLVGSSSQETQYF. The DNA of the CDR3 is TGCGCCAGCAGCTTGGTTGGGTCCTCATCTCAAGAGACCCAGTACTTC.